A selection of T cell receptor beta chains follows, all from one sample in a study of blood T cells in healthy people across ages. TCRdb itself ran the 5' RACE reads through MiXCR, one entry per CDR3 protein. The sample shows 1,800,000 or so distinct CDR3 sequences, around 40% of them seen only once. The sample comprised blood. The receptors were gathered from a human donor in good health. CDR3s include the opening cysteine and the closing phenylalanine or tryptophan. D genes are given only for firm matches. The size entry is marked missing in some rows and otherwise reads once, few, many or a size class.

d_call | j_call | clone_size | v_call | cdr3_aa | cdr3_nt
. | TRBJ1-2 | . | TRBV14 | CASSQSWGPGRNYGYTF | TGTGCCAGCAGCCAGTCTTGGGGTCCGGGACGGAACTATGGCTACACCTTC
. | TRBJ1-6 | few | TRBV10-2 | CASSESEGSPLHF | TGCGCCAGCAGTGAAAGTGAAGGTTCACCCCTCCACTTT
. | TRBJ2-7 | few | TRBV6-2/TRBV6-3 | CASSKLSPPYEQYF | TGTGCCAGCAGCAAATTGAGTCCGCCCTACGAGCAGTACTTC
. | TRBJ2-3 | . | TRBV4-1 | CASYGGAHGNTQYF | TGCGCCAGCTACGGGGGAGCCCACGGAAATACGCAGTATTTT
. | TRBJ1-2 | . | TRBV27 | CASSFSQGGIIGGYTF | TGTGCCAGCAGTTTCAGTCAGGGAGGAATAATAGGTGGCTACACCTTC
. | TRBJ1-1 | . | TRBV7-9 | CASSSHRRNTEAFF | TGTGCCAGCAGCTCCCACAGGAGGAACACTGAAGCTTTCTTT
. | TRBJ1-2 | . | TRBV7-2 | CASSLVGGHDTF | TGTGCCAGCAGCTTAGTTGGCGGCCATGACACCTTC
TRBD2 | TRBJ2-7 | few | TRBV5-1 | CAGSLELAGPNYEQYF | TGCGCCGGCAGCTTGGAACTAGCGGGGCCGAACTACGAGCAGTACTTC
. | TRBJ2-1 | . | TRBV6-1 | CASSELNTGINEQFF | TGTGCCAGCAGTGAACTGAATACAGGGATCAATGAGCAGTTCTTC
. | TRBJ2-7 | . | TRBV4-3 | CASSQDEGKHEQYF | TGCGCCAGCAGCCAAGATGAGGGGAAGCACGAGCAGTACTTC